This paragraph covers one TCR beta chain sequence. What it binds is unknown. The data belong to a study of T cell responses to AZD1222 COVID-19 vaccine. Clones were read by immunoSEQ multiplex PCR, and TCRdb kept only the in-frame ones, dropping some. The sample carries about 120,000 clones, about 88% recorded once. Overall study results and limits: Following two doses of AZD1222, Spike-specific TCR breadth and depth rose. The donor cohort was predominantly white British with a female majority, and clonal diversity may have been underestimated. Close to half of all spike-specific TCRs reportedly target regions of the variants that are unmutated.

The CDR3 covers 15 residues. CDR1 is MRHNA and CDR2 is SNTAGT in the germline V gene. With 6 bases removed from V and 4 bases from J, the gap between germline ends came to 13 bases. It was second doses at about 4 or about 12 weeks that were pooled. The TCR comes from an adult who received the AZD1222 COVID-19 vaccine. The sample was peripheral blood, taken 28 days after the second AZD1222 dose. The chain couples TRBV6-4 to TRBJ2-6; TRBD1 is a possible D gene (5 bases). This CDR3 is CASSQTAAGANVLTF. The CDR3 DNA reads TGTGCCAGCAGCCAGACAGCTGCCGGGGCCAACGTCCTGACTTTC.